The 24 T cell receptor beta chains listed next were all sequenced from one sample in a study of neurological immune-mediated disorders (dated 2019 in TCRdb). The method was 5' RACE. The sequencing machine was an Illumina HiSeq 2500. TCRdb trimmed the raw reads at Q25, called clones with MiXCR and kept productive beta chains. Rows merge per CDR3 protein into single entries with the most common DNA and genes. This sample gives over 50,000 distinct CDR3 sequences in total; about 3.7% of them show up just once. The biggest ten clones account for 5.5% to 6% of the sample. The source material was PBMCs. The receptors here all came from a middle-aged man with multiple sclerosis.

This clonotype was observed at least ten times. The rearrangement joins TRBV6-6 to TRBJ1-1; TRBD1 matches at 8 bases. In germline, CDR1 is MNHNY, CDR2 SVGAGI (reference sequence). V lost 4 bases to trimming and J lost 3 bases; unmatched junction nucleotides: 4. The CDR3 is made up of 14 amino acids. CDR3 DNA: TGTGCCAGCAGTTCAACAGGGGGGGACACTGAAGCTTTCTTT. Its protein is CASSSTGGDTEAFF.

The table lists this clonotype with many counts. The chain has TRBV5-1 and TRBJ2-7; the D gene could be TRBD1 or TRBD2 (5 bases each). Germline V gene data show CDR1 as SGHRS and CDR2 as YFSETQ. The CDR3 extends over 15 amino acids. V lost 5 bases to trimming and J lost 0 bases, with 15 bases between them. CDR3 DNA: TGCGCCAGCAGTGTTATGGGGGTAAGCTCCTACGAGCAGTACTTC. Translating gives CASSVMGVSSYEQYF.

This clonotype was counted many times. The chain has TRBV4-2 and TRBJ1-3; 8 nucleotides align to TRBD1. After removal of 0 bases from V and 4 bases from J, the junction contained 5 bases not matched to a gene. Germline lookup yields CDR1 LGHNA and CDR2 YNFKEQ. The CDR3 has 16 residues. The CDR3 is CASSQEQQGVGNTIYF. As DNA, the CDR3 is TGTGCCAGCAGCCAAGAACAACAGGGGGTGGGAAACACCATATATTTT.

A note on this clonotype: This may stem from a read error, because a much larger clone lies one nucleotide away. CDR3 bases: TGTGCCAGCAGTTTAGGGACGATGAAAAGAGCTTTCTTT. It codes for CASSLGTMKRAFF. The chain joins TRBV28 to TRBJ1-1; tentatively, D is TRBD1 (5 bases). Between the trimmed V and J ends, which lost 2 bases and 10 bases, there was a span of 14 bases. CDR3 length: 13 residues. Germline V gene data show CDR1 as MDHEN and CDR2 as SYDVKM. Full variable domain (outside the CDR3, taken from reference TRBV28 and TRBJ1-1): DVKVTQSSRYLVKRTGEKVFLECVQDMDHENMFWYRQDPGLGLRLIYFSYDVKMKEKGDIPEGYSVSREKKERFSLILESASTNQTSMYLCASSLGTMKRAFFGQGTRLTVV.

This clonotype was seen ten or more times. This sequence joins TRBV20-1 and TRBJ1-4; the match to TRBD1 covers 10 bases. Germline CDR1 reads DFQATT; CDR2 reads SNEGSKA (reference sequence). The CDR3 runs 17 residues. The V and J ends lost 6 bases and 7 bases, in that order; junction bases with no gene match: 17. This CDR3 reads CSAPRQGAVVVLEKLFF. The CDR3 coding sequence is TGCAGTGCGCCGCGACAGGGGGCCGTAGTTGTGCTTGAAAAACTGTTTTTT.

This clonotype has more than one count but fewer than ten. A much larger clone differs by one base, so this may be a read error. This CDR3 reads CAISESGRVRNQPQNF. Here the CDR3 DNA reads TGTGCCATCAGTGAGTCCGGCAGAGTGCGCAATCAGCCCCAGAATTTT. The J gene is TRBJ1-5, the V gene TRBV10-3; D remains unclear. Germline lookup yields CDR1 ENHRY and CDR2 SYGVKD. The CDR3 loop spans 16 amino acids.

This clonotype was picked up many times. The chain uses TRBV14 and TRBJ2-2; D is perhaps TRBD2 (5 bases). Trimming removed 7 bases from V and 4 bases from J, with 13 bases in between. Germline lookup yields CDR1 SGHDN and CDR2 FVKESK. CDR3 size: 14 residues. The CDR3 DNA reads as TGTGCCAGCACTCCCACGGGAAGCACCGGGGAGCTGTTTTTT. Translating gives CASTPTGSTGELFF.

The rearrangement uses TRBV7-3 and TRBJ2-3, with a possible D match to TRBD1 (5 bases). CDR1 is SGHTA, CDR2 FQGTGA, per germline. V was shortened by 6 bases and J by 1 base, with 11 bases between the two germline ends. The CDR3 totals 14 residues. The CDR3 region has the DNA TGTGCCAGCAGTCAGGGTCCTGGCACAGATACGCAGTATTTT. Its translation is CASSQGPGTDTQYF.

This clonotype was recorded a few times. One end of the junction does not line up with germline, which may come from a read error. The gene calls are TRBV5-6 and TRBJ1-5; D is unclear. In germline, CDR1 is SGHDT, CDR2 YYEEEE. This CDR3 region has 14 residues. Here the CDR3 reads CASSLMRSNQPQNF. The CDR3 DNA reads as TGTGCCAGCAGCTTGATGAGAAGCAATCAGCCCCAGAATTTT.

This clonotype appeared many times. V usage is TRBV7-2 and J usage is TRBJ2-4, with D unclear. Trimming shortened V by 4 bases and J by 6 bases, and 10 bases separated the two germline ends. Germline V gives CDR1 SGHTA, CDR2 FQGNSA. This CDR3 has 13 residues. The CDR3 nucleotides are TGTGCCAGCAGCTCAAGGGTAGCAAACATTCAGTACTTC. Encoded protein: CASSSRVANIQYF.

As for this clonotype: With a much larger clone just one base away, this may be a read error. The chain joins TRBV10-3 to TRBJ2-7, with TRBD2 as a possible D gene (5 bases). Germline V gives CDR1 ENHRY, CDR2 SYGVKD. The germline V and J ends were trimmed by 11 bases and 1 base, with 18 bases remaining between them. The length of the CDR3 is 14 residues. The CDR3 sequence: CAATGRERSYEQYF. Here the CDR3 DNA reads TGTGCCGCTACCGGTCGGGAAAGATCCTACGAGCAGTACTTC.

This clonotype was seen many times. CDR3 amino acids: CSARDSSGSAGNTIYF. The CDR3 bases are TGCAGTGCTAGAGATTCCTCGGGGTCCGCTGGAAACACCATATATTTT. The chain uses TRBV20-1 and TRBJ1-3, with unresolved D. The germline V gene encodes CDR1 DFQATT and CDR2 SNEGSKA (reference sequence). The V and J ends lost 0 bases and 2 bases respectively, with 14 bases between them. The CDR3 loop spans 16 amino acids.

Ten or more counts support this clonotype. This chain joins TRBV29-1 and TRBJ2-5; D is unresolved. Germline CDR1 SQVTM, CDR2 ANQGSEA. The CDR3 is made up of 14 amino acids. Trimming pared 1 base from V and 4 bases from J, leaving 13 bases between. Here the CDR3 DNA reads TGCAGCGTTGAAGCTCCAGGTCGTCCAGAGACCCAGTACTTC. The encoded protein is CSVEAPGRPETQYF.

The sample holds many counts of this clonotype. The V call is TRBV12-3 or TRBV12-4, the J call TRBJ2-7; D gene unclear. V was pared by 3 bases and J by 1 base, with 7 bases between. The CDR3 totals 13 residues. CDR3 loop: CASSLRSSYEQYF. The CDR3 DNA reads TGTGCCAGCAGTTTGAGGTCATCCTACGAGCAGTACTTC.

In its sample, this clonotype was seen many times. J is TRBJ1-5 and V is TRBV7-2; TRBD1 might be the D (5 bases). This CDR3 has 15 residues. The V and J ends lost 1 base and 5 bases respectively, with 12 bases between them. Germline CDR1 reads SGHTA; CDR2 reads FQGNSA. CDR3 loop: CASSLEAGSHQPQHF. In nucleotides, the CDR3 is TGTGCCAGCAGCTTAGAAGCAGGGAGCCATCAGCCCCAGCATTTT.

Ten or more counts support this clonotype. The chain employs TRBV18 and TRBJ1-1; D ambiguous. Germline CDR1 KGHSH, CDR2 LQKENI. The CDR3 extends over 14 amino acids. V lost 2 bases, J lost 1 base, and 8 bases lay in between. The CDR3 region has the DNA TGTGCCAGCTCACCAGCGGTTAGGAACACTGAAGCTTTCTTT. Encoded protein: CASSPAVRNTEAFF.

This clonotype was recorded a few times. The chain carries TRBV7-6 and TRBJ2-5; weak D call: TRBD2 (6 bases). V gave up 5 bases and J gave up 4 bases, with 17 bases separating them. Germline CDR1 and CDR2: SGHVS and FNYEAQ. This CDR3 spans 15 amino acids. This chain's CDR3 is CASSRGALAPETQYF. The CDR3 region has the DNA TGTGCCAGCAGCCGCGGGGCCCTAGCTCCAGAGACCCAGTACTTC.

This clonotype was found many times. The chain joins TRBV6-5 to TRBJ2-7; 9 bases map to TRBD1. Losses at the gene ends were 0 bases for V and 1 base for J; bases not matched to a gene: 1. CDR3 length: 15 residues. Germline V CDR1 and CDR2: MNHEY, SVGAGI. CDR3 sequence: CASSYSGTGSYEQYF. CDR3 nucleotides: TGTGCCAGCAGTTACTCCGGGACAGGGTCCTACGAGCAGTACTTC.

V usage is TRBV20-1 and J usage is TRBJ1-1; a possible D gene is TRBD1 (6 bases). Trimming removed 2 bases at V and 0 bases at J, with 22 bases between. The CDR3 loop spans 18 amino acids. Germline loops: CDR1 DFQATT, CDR2 SNEGSKA (reference sequence). The CDR3 DNA reads as TGCAGTGCTAGATCCTCTTCCCGGCGGGGGGCCTTGAACACTGAAGCTTTCTTT. Translated, it gives CSARSSSRRGALNTEAFF.

There are many counts of this clonotype. The V call is TRBV7-3, the J call TRBJ2-3, with TRBD2 matching over 7 bases. Germline CDR1 is SGHTA and CDR2 is FQGTGA. Unmatched junction bases numbered 7, after V lost 0 bases and J lost 1 base. The CDR3 has 17 residues. CDR3 coding DNA: TGTGCCAGCAGCTTAACGGGAGGGAGCGGGCGCACAGATACGCAGTATTTT. Encoded protein: CASSLTGGSGRTDTQYF.

This clonotype was seen ten or more times. V is TRBV5-1 and J is TRBJ2-5; 7 bases fit TRBD1. This CDR3 has 14 amino acids. J gave up 7 bases and V 4 bases, and 10 bases lay outside the gene matches. Looked up from germline, CDR1 is SGHRS and CDR2 is YFSETQ. In DNA form, the CDR3 reads TGCGCCAGCAGCCCGGGGACAGCCCAGGGGACCCAGTACTTC. Its translation: CASSPGTAQGTQYF.

This clonotype has ten or more counts. The CDR3 spells CSATIPGAEETQYF. In nucleotides, the CDR3 is TGCAGTGCTACTATACCGGGCGCCGAAGAGACCCAGTACTTC. J is TRBJ2-5 and V is TRBV20-1, with D uncertain. The ends were cut back, 4 bases at V and 3 bases at J, with 15 bases in the middle. In germline, CDR1 is DFQATT, CDR2 SNEGSKA (reference sequence). The CDR3 spans 14 residues.

This clonotype came up many times. The chain links TRBV6-5 to TRBJ2-7; possible D gene TRBD2, 6 bases. V lost 2 bases and J lost 3, with 11 bases in between. Germline-derived CDR1 and CDR2 are MNHEY and SVGAGI. The CDR3 contains 14 residues. The CDR3 here is CASSYTRGSYEQYF. CDR3 DNA: TGTGCCAGCAGTTACACCCGGGGGAGCTACGAGCAGTACTTC.

At least ten counts were recorded for this clonotype. The chain uses TRBV5-1 and TRBJ2-7, with D maybe TRBD2 (5 bases). Trimming pared 5 bases from V and 2 bases from J, leaving 11 bases between. The CDR3 loop spans 13 amino acids. Germline V gene sequence: CDR1 SGHRS, CDR2 YFSETQ. CDR3 DNA sequence: TGCGCCAGCAGAATGGAGGCCCCCTACGAGCAGTACTTC. It is translated as CASRMEAPYEQYF.